These T cell receptor beta chains were read from a single sample in a study of response to subunit inactivated influenza vaccine. TCRdb independently ran MiXCR on the RT-PCR reads; one entry per CDR3 protein. The sample lists about 650,000 distinct CDR3 sequences, 12% to 15% occurring once. Sequencing was performed on PBMCs from blood, taken less than 15 days before vaccination. The source of these receptors is a man aged 50 or older who received an inactivated influenza vaccine. CDR3s include the opening cysteine and the closing phenylalanine or tryptophan. D genes are given only for firm matches. Expanded clones are given a class, and other clones once, few, many or no size at all.

clone_size: few; j_call: TRBJ1-1; v_call: TRBV5-1; d_call: NA; cdr3_aa: CASSLAPGLKNTEAFF; cdr3_nt: TGCGCCAGCAGCTTGGCACCGGGACTCAAGAACACTGAAGCTTTCTTT
clone_size: few; j_call: TRBJ2-7; v_call: TRBV5-6; d_call: TRBD2; cdr3_aa: CASFGTSGTYEQYF; cdr3_nt: TGTGCCAGCTTTGGGACTAGCGGGACCTACGAGCAGTACTTC
clone_size: few; j_call: TRBJ2-1; v_call: TRBV14; d_call: TRBD2; cdr3_aa: CASSQIAGGGNEQFF; cdr3_nt: TGTGCCAGCAGCCAAATAGCGGGAGGGGGGAATGAGCAGTTCTTC
clone_size: NA; j_call: TRBJ1-6; v_call: TRBV7-2; d_call: NA; cdr3_aa: CASSVGGAPSDSPLHF; cdr3_nt: TGTGCCAGCAGCGTAGGAGGGGCCCCGTCGGACTCACCCCTCCACTTT
clone_size: few; j_call: TRBJ2-2; v_call: TRBV29-1; d_call: TRBD1; cdr3_aa: CSVQSRQGRNTGELFF; cdr3_nt: TGCAGCGTCCAATCTCGACAGGGGAGAAACACCGGGGAGCTGTTTTTT
clone_size: NA; j_call: TRBJ1-5; v_call: TRBV7-8; d_call: NA; cdr3_aa: CASSFSYGGGSNQPQHF; cdr3_nt: TGTGCCAGCAGTTTTAGCTATGGAGGAGGTAGCAATCAGCCCCAGCATTTT
clone_size: NA; j_call: TRBJ1-1; v_call: TRBV20-1; d_call: NA; cdr3_aa: CTATSAGSTEAFF; cdr3_nt: TGCACCGCGACTTCCGCAGGTTCGACTGAAGCTTTCTTT
clone_size: many; j_call: TRBJ2-2; v_call: TRBV5-5; d_call: NA; cdr3_aa: CASSWDQNTGELFF; cdr3_nt: TGTGCCAGCAGTTGGGACCAGAACACCGGGGAGCTGTTTTTT
clone_size: NA; j_call: TRBJ1-2; v_call: TRBV6-6; d_call: NA; cdr3_aa: CASSDRYGYTF; cdr3_nt: TGTGCCAGCAGTGACAGATATGGCTACACCTTC
clone_size: many; j_call: TRBJ2-5; v_call: TRBV29-1; d_call: TRBD2; cdr3_aa: CSVEKQGTSGHMTQYF; cdr3_nt: TGCAGCGTTGAAAAGCAGGGGACTAGCGGTCATATGACCCAGTACTTC
clone_size: few; j_call: TRBJ2-3; v_call: TRBV28; d_call: NA; cdr3_aa: CASIQATFSVEADTQYF; cdr3_nt: TGTGCCAGCATCCAAGCCACCTTTAGCGTCGAGGCAGATACGCAGTATTTT
clone_size: many; j_call: TRBJ2-3; v_call: TRBV29-1; d_call: TRBD2; cdr3_aa: CSVEVLLAGGLVTDTQYF; cdr3_nt: TGCAGCGTTGAAGTCTTACTAGCGGGGGGGCTTGTCACAGATACGCAGTATTTT
clone_size: many; j_call: TRBJ2-5; v_call: TRBV20-1; d_call: NA; cdr3_aa: CSARTLGSNQETQYF; cdr3_nt: TGCAGTGCTAGAACACTAGGATCGAACCAAGAGACCCAGTACTTC
clone_size: few; j_call: TRBJ1-3; v_call: TRBV20-1; d_call: NA; cdr3_aa: CSASGGGGNTIYF; cdr3_nt: TGCAGTGCTAGTGGGGGGGGTGGAAACACCATATATTTT
clone_size: NA; j_call: TRBJ2-5; v_call: TRBV2; d_call: NA; cdr3_aa: CASGTPEPQYF; cdr3_nt: TGTGCCAGCGGGACACCCGAGCCCCAGTACTTC
clone_size: few; j_call: TRBJ1-3; v_call: TRBV12-3/TRBV12-4; d_call: NA; cdr3_aa: CASSDSFSSGNTIYF; cdr3_nt: TGTGCCAGCAGTGACAGTTTCTCCTCTGGAAACACCATATATTTT
clone_size: few; j_call: TRBJ1-2; v_call: TRBV5-1; d_call: TRBD1; cdr3_aa: CASSLPGQGTRSNYGYTF; cdr3_nt: TGCGCCAGCAGCTTACCGGGACAGGGGACCAGAAGCAACTATGGCTACACCTTC
clone_size: few; j_call: TRBJ2-2; v_call: TRBV7-2; d_call: TRBD2; cdr3_aa: CASSPPPGLAIPGELFF; cdr3_nt: TGTGCCAGCAGCCCCCCGCCGGGACTAGCCATTCCCGGGGAGCTGTTTTTT
clone_size: many; j_call: TRBJ2-4; v_call: TRBV5-5; d_call: TRBD2; cdr3_aa: CASSWGTSGAIQYF; cdr3_nt: TGTGCCAGCAGCTGGGGGACTAGCGGTGCCATTCAGTACTTC
clone_size: NA; j_call: TRBJ2-4; v_call: TRBV7-9; d_call: TRBD1; cdr3_aa: CASSLAEGQEKYF; cdr3_nt: TGTGCCAGCAGCTTAGCTGAGGGACAGGAGAAGTACTTC
clone_size: few; j_call: TRBJ1-5; v_call: TRBV6-1; d_call: NA; cdr3_aa: CASSGAGAYSNQPQHF; cdr3_nt: TGTGCCAGCAGTGGAGCAGGCGCTTATAGCAATCAGCCCCAGCATTTT
clone_size: many; j_call: TRBJ1-1; v_call: TRBV29-1; d_call: NA; cdr3_aa: CSVDGNTEAFF; cdr3_nt: TGCAGCGTTGATGGGAACACTGAAGCTTTCTTT
clone_size: many; j_call: TRBJ1-1; v_call: TRBV12-3/TRBV12-4; d_call: NA; cdr3_aa: CASSLGEDTEAFF; cdr3_nt: TGTGCCAGCAGTTTAGGGGAGGACACTGAAGCTTTCTTT
clone_size: many; j_call: TRBJ1-2; v_call: TRBV6-1; d_call: NA; cdr3_aa: CASRRAVDGYTF; cdr3_nt: TGTGCCAGCAGGAGGGCAGTAGATGGCTACACCTTC
clone_size: many; j_call: TRBJ2-1; v_call: TRBV7-3; d_call: NA; cdr3_aa: CASSFLNNEQFF; cdr3_nt: TGTGCCAGCAGCTTCCTTAACAATGAGCAGTTCTTC
clone_size: NA; j_call: TRBJ2-5; v_call: TRBV6-2/TRBV6-3; d_call: NA; cdr3_aa: CASSYPAKAETQYF; cdr3_nt: TGTGCCAGCAGTTACCCGGCCAAGGCGGAGACCCAGTACTTC
clone_size: many; j_call: TRBJ2-1; v_call: TRBV10-3; d_call: TRBD1; cdr3_aa: CAIRTGDNEQFF; cdr3_nt: TGTGCCATCAGGACAGGGGACAATGAGCAGTTCTTC
clone_size: few; j_call: TRBJ2-2; v_call: TRBV2; d_call: NA; cdr3_aa: CASSEIGTRASGELFF; cdr3_nt: TGTGCCAGCAGTGAAATAGGGACCCGGGCATCCGGGGAGCTGTTTTTT
clone_size: NA; j_call: TRBJ1-1; v_call: TRBV29-1; d_call: NA; cdr3_aa: CSGHGDTEAFF; cdr3_nt: TGCAGCGGACACGGGGACACTGAAGCTTTCTTT
clone_size: NA; j_call: TRBJ2-1; v_call: TRBV6-2/TRBV6-3; d_call: NA; cdr3_aa: CASRHDLSSYNEQFF; cdr3_nt: TGTGCCAGCAGGCACGACCTCAGCTCCTACAATGAGCAGTTCTTC
clone_size: NA; j_call: TRBJ2-3; v_call: TRBV27; d_call: NA; cdr3_aa: CASSLSNGGTDTQYF; cdr3_nt: TGTGCCAGCAGTTTATCGAATGGGGGAACAGATACGCAGTATTTT
clone_size: NA; j_call: TRBJ2-1; v_call: TRBV3-1; d_call: NA; cdr3_aa: CASSGSEVYEQFF; cdr3_nt: TGTGCCAGCAGCGGTTCGGAGGTCTATGAGCAGTTCTTC
clone_size: few; j_call: TRBJ2-3; v_call: TRBV25-1; d_call: TRBD2; cdr3_aa: CASRMTSGITDTQYF; cdr3_nt: TGTGCCAGCAGGATGACTAGCGGGATCACAGATACGCAGTATTTT
clone_size: few; j_call: TRBJ2-5; v_call: TRBV4-2; d_call: NA; cdr3_aa: CASSPTPGRQETQYF; cdr3_nt: TGTGCCAGCAGCCCTACCCCGGGACGACAAGAGACCCAGTACTTC
clone_size: few; j_call: TRBJ2-1; v_call: TRBV10-3; d_call: TRBD1; cdr3_aa: CAISESFRGSTDEQFF; cdr3_nt: TGTGCCATCAGTGAGTCATTCAGGGGGTCTACGGATGAGCAGTTCTTC
clone_size: NA; j_call: TRBJ1-2; v_call: TRBV7-8; d_call: TRBD1; cdr3_aa: CASSFPGQGSNYGYTF; cdr3_nt: TGTGCCAGCAGCTTCCCGGGACAGGGTTCCAACTATGGCTACACCTTC
clone_size: many; j_call: TRBJ2-1; v_call: TRBV12-3/TRBV12-4; d_call: NA; cdr3_aa: CASSPETNEQFF; cdr3_nt: TGTGCCAGCAGTCCAGAAACCAATGAGCAGTTCTTC
clone_size: few; j_call: TRBJ2-2; v_call: TRBV30; d_call: NA; cdr3_aa: CAWSVKLNTGELFF; cdr3_nt: TGTGCCTGGAGTGTAAAACTTAACACCGGGGAGCTGTTTTTT
clone_size: NA; j_call: TRBJ2-1; v_call: TRBV7-2; d_call: TRBD2; cdr3_aa: CASSLAGDYSYNEQFF; cdr3_nt: TGTGCCAGCAGCTTAGCCGGGGACTACTCCTACAATGAGCAGTTCTTC
clone_size: NA; j_call: TRBJ2-2; v_call: TRBV20-1; d_call: TRBD2; cdr3_aa: CSATSGIPNTGELFF; cdr3_nt: TGCAGTGCCACTAGCGGGATTCCGAACACCGGGGAGCTGTTTTTT
clone_size: NA; j_call: TRBJ2-7; v_call: TRBV4-3; d_call: TRBD1; cdr3_aa: CASSQELVGTGYEQYF; cdr3_nt: TGCGCCAGCAGCCAAGAGTTGGTCGGGACAGGCTACGAGCAGTACTTC
clone_size: NA; j_call: TRBJ1-2; v_call: TRBV5-8; d_call: NA; cdr3_aa: CASSPWGGTPNYGYTF; cdr3_nt: TGTGCCAGCAGCCCTTGGGGGGGGACTCCTAACTATGGCTACACCTTC
clone_size: few; j_call: TRBJ2-7; v_call: TRBV6-2/TRBV6-3; d_call: NA; cdr3_aa: CASKRTSTSYEQYF; cdr3_nt: TGTGCCAGCAAGCGGACCTCGACCTCCTACGAGCAGTACTTC